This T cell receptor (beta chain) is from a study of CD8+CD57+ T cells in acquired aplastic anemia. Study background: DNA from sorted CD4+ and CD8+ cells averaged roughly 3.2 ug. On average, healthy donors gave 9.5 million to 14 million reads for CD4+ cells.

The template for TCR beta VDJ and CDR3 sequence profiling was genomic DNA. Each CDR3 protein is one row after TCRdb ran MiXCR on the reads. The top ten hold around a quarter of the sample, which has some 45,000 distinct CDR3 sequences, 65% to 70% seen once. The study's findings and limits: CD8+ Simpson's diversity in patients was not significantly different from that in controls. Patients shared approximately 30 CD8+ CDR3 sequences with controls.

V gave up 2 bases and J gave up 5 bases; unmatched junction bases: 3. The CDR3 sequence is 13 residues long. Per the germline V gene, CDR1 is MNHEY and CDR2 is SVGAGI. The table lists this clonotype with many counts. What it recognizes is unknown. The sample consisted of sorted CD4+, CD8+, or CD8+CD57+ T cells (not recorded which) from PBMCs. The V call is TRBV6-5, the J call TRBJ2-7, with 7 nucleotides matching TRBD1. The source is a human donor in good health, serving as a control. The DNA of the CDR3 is TGTGCCAGCAGTTACAGGGGGCAGAACGAGCAGTACTTC. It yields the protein CASSYRGQNEQYF.